The clone carrying this T cell receptor beta chain was observed a handful of times. The record originates from a study of blood T cell repertoires in COVID-19. Trimming cost V 2 bases and J 7 bases, with 4 bases left between them. Per the germline V gene, CDR1 is SGHNT and CDR2 is YYREEE (reference sequence). The CDR3 is made up of 11 amino acids. Under the authors' procedure: Amplification of reference gene primers provided the estimated nucleated cell counts. The method was immunoSEQ multiplex PCR; TCRdb's version includes in-frame clones alone and lacks a portion of them. The D gene and trimming were derived from the DNA, and the V and J assignments and clone size from that table. The table has about 50,000 clones, more than 80% seen once.

Sample: peripheral blood. The TCR originated in a man aged 55 to 70 with acute or convalescent COVID-19. This sequence joins TRBV5-4 and TRBJ2-1; no definite D call. The CDR3 loop is CASSFINEQFF. CDR3 DNA: TGTGCCAGCAGCTTTATTAATGAGCAGTTCTTC.